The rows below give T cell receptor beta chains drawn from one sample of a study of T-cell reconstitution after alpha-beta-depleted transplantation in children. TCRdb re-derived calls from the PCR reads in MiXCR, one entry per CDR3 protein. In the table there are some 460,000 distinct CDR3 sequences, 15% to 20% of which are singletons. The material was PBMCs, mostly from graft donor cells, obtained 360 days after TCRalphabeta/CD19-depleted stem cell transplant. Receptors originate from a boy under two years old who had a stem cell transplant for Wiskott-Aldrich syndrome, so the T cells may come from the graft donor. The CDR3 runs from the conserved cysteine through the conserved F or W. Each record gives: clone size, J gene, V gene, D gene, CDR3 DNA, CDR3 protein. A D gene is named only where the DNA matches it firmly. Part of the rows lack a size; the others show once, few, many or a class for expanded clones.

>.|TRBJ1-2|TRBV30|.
TGTGCCTGGAGTGTACAAGGGGAAAGGCATGGCTACACCTTC
CAWSVQGERHGYTF
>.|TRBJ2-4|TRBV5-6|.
TGTGCCAGCAGCTTCGGGACCAAAAACATTCAGTACTTC
CASSFGTKNIQYF
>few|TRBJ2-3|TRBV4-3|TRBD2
TGCGCCAGCAGCAGAGCCGGGACTAGCGGGGACACAGATACGCAGTATTTT
CASSRAGTSGDTDTQYF
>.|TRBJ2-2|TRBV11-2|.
TGTGCCAGCAGCTTAGTATACGGAAACGGGGAGCTGTTTTTT
CASSLVYGNGELFF
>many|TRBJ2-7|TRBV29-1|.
TGCAGCGTTGTCGGCGAGCAGTACTTC
CSVVGEQYF
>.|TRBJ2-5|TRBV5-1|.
TGCGCCAGCAGCTTGCCCAGCAAAGAGACCCAGTACTTC
CASSLPSKETQYF
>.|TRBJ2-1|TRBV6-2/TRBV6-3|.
TGTGCCAGCAGTTACTGGGCTCATGGGGCTTCTTTATACAATGAGCAGTTCTTC
CASSYWAHGASLYNEQFF
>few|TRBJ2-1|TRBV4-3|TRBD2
TGCGCCAGCAGCCAAAGTAGGGGACTAGCGGGTCCTAGCTCCTACAATGAGCAGTTCTTC
CASSQSRGLAGPSSYNEQFF
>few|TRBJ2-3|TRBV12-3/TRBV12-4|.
TGTGCCAGCAGTCGATATGGGGGAAGCACAGATACGCAGTATTTT
CASSRYGGSTDTQYF
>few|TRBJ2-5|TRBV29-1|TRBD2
TGCAGCGTTGTGTTACTAGCGGAGGAACAAGAGACCCAGTACTTC
CSVVLLAEEQETQYF
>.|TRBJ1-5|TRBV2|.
TGTGCCAGCAGCCCCGACAGGATCAATCAGCCCCAGCATTTT
CASSPDRINQPQHF
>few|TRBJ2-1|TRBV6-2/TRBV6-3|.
TGTGCCAGCAGACCCGGCAGGGGGGCCCACAATGAGCAGTTCTTC
CASRPGRGAHNEQFF
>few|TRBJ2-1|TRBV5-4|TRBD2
TGTGCCAGCAGTTTCGGACTAGCTTTGAATGAGCAGTTCTTC
CASSFGLALNEQFF
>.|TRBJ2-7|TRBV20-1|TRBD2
TGCAGTGCTAGGCCCAGCGGGAGGAACGAGCAGTACTTC
CSARPSGRNEQYF
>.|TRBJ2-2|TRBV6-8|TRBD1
TGTGCCAGCAGCCCAACAGGGGCCAACACCGGGGAGCTGTTTTTT
CASSPTGANTGELFF
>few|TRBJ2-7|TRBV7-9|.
TGTGCCAGCAGCGGATCGGGGCCCTACGAGCAGTACTTC
CASSGSGPYEQYF
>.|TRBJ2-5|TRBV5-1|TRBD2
TGCGCCAGCAGCTTTGCCGGACTAGTTCAAGAGACCCAGTACTTC
CASSFAGLVQETQYF
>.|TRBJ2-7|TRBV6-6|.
TGTGCCAGCAGTCCGTGGGACCAAGAGGAGCAGTACTTC
CASSPWDQEEQYF
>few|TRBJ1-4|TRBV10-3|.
TGTGCCATCAGCCGAGACCGGGGGAATGAAAAACTGTTTTTT
CAISRDRGNEKLFF
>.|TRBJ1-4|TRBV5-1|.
TGCGCCAGCAGCCTCCAGGGAACTGAAAAACTGTTTTTT
CASSLQGTEKLFF
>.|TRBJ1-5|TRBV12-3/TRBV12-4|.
TGTGCCAGCAGTACCCGAGGACATGCCCCCTATCAGCCCCAGCATTTT
CASSTRGHAPYQPQHF
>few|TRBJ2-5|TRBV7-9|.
TGTGCCAGCACCCAAACAGGCCAAGAGACCCAGTACTTC
CASTQTGQETQYF
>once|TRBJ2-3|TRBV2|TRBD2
TGTGCCAGCAGTCTACTAGCGGGGGCTCAGAAAGATACGCAGTATTTT
CASSLLAGAQKDTQYF
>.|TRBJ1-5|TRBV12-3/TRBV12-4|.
TGTGCCAGCAGTTTCCATGAGAGGGGACCCCAGCATTTT
CASSFHERGPQHF
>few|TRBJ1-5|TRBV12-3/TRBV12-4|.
TGTGCCAGCAGACTCAGGGGAAAGAGCAATCAGCCCCAGCATTTT
CASRLRGKSNQPQHF
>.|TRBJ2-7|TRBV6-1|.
TGTGCCAGCAGGATAGGACGGAATTACGAGCAGTACTTC
CASRIGRNYEQYF
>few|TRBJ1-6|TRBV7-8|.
TGTGCCAGCACCCCCACCGGTTTGGCACCCCTCCACTTT
CASTPTGLAPLHF
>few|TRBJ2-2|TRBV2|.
TGTGCCAGCAGACAATACGAGGACAAATACACCGGGGAGCTGTTTTTT
CASRQYEDKYTGELFF
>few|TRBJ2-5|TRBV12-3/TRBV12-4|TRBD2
TGTGCCATCAGTTTAGACCTAGCGGGAGGGCCGAGAAAAGAGACCCAGTACTTC
CAISLDLAGGPRKETQYF
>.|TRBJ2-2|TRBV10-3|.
TGTGCCATCAGTGAGGGGGGGCCTGCAACGAACACCGGGGAGCTGTTTTTT
CAISEGGPATNTGELFF
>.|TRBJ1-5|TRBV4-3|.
TGCGCCAGCAGCCAAGACAGGGGAAGCAATCAGCCCCAGCATTTT
CASSQDRGSNQPQHF
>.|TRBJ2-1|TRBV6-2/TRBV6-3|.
TGTGCCAGCAGTCCCGATGGACTATGGGATTACAATGAGCAGTTCTTC
CASSPDGLWDYNEQFF
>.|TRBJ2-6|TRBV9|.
TGTGCCAGCAGCGTAGTTGCGGGTTGCACTGGGGCCAACGTCCTGACTTTC
CASSVVAGCTGANVLTF
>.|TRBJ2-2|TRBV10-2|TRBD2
TGCGCCAGCAGCAAGACTAGCGGGAGGGCGAACACCGGGGAGCTGTTTTTT
CASSKTSGRANTGELFF
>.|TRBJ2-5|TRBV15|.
TGTGCCACCAGCAGAGCGGGAGCCCAAGAGACCCAGTACTTC
CATSRAGAQETQYF
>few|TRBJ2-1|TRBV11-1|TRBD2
TGTGCCAGCAGCTTAAGGAGCGGGGGCCGTAGCTCCTACAATGAGCAGTTCTTC
CASSLRSGGRSSYNEQFF